The 20 T cell receptor beta chains listed next were all sequenced from one sample in a study of T cells in localized non-small cell lung cancer. Profiling relied on immunoSEQ multiplex PCR, and the TCRdb table lists in-frame clones only, not all of them. This table holds 70,000 to 90,000 clones, 80% found once. The sample consisted of peripheral blood, taken before any cancer treatment. The receptors originated from a female donor of 60 years or more with stage I lung adenocarcinoma.

This clone was picked up one time. The gene calls are TRBV2 and TRBJ1-5; D may be TRBD1 (6 bases). The CDR3 is made up of 15 amino acids. Germline CDR1 is SNHLY and CDR2 is FYNNEI. The V and J ends lost 5 bases and 1 base respectively, with 12 bases between them. The CDR3 DNA reads as TGTGCCAGCAGTCCACAGGGCTCGAGCAATCAGCCCCAGCATTTT. Translation: CASSPQGSSNQPQHF. The full variable domain, in which reference TRBV2 and TRBJ1-5 provide the parts outside the CDR3, is EPEVTQTPSHQVTQMGQEVILRCVPISNHLYFYWYRQILGQKVEFLVSFYNNEISEKSEIFDDQFSVERPDGSNFTLKIRSTKLEDSAMYFCASSPQGSSNQPQHFGDGTRLSIL.

The sample holds a few counts of this clone. The chain has TRBV5-6 and TRBJ1-1; perhaps TRBD1 as D (5 bases). CDR3 length: 15 residues. Trimming took 1 base from V and 0 from J, leaving 10 bases between them. In germline, CDR1 is SGHDT, CDR2 YYEEEE. CDR3 coding DNA: TGTGCCAGCAGCTTGACCAGGGCGTTGAACACTGAAGCTTTCTTT. Translated, it gives CASSLTRALNTEAFF.

The chain links TRBV29-1 to TRBJ1-5; tentatively, D is TRBD1 (5 bases). CDR1 is SQVTM and CDR2 is ANQGSEA in the germline V gene. V lost 7 bases to trimming and J lost 4 bases, with 17 bases between them. The CDR3 runs to 14 residues. The chain's CDR3 is CSAKVGGVNQPQHF. The CDR3 DNA follows: TGCAGCGCGAAAGTGGGGGGGGTGAATCAGCCCCAGCATTTT.

The rearrangement joins TRBV2 to TRBJ2-7; D is unclear. V lost 5 bases to trimming and J lost 4 bases, with 6 bases between them. This CDR3 is 11 amino acids long. Germline assignment: CDR1 SNHLY and CDR2 FYNNEI. CDR3 amino acids: CASSPQYEQYF. DNA for the CDR3: TGTGCCAGCAGTCCTCAGTACGAGCAGTACTTC.

To note about this clone: Germline is not matched at one junction end, which may reflect a read error. The J gene is TRBJ1-2, the V gene TRBV28; 9 nucleotides agree with TRBD1. The CDR3 covers 15 residues. CDR1 is MDHEN, CDR2 SYDVKM, per germline. Written as DNA, the CDR3 is TGTGCCACCAGTTCCGGGGACAGGGATATGAGCGGCTACACCTTC. This translates into CATSSGDRDMSGYTF.

V usage is TRBV29-1 and J usage is TRBJ1-2, with D perhaps matching TRBD1 (6 bases). CDR3 length equals 13 residues. V lost 6 bases to trimming and J lost 8 bases, with 19 bases between them. Looked up from germline, CDR1 is SQVTM and CDR2 is ANQGSEA. The CDR3: CSVGEGAGGGYTF. CDR3 in DNA: TGCAGCGTGGGGGAGGGAGCCGGGGGCGGCTACACCTTC.

The gene calls are TRBV28 and TRBJ2-7, with a tentative D call TRBD1 (5 bases). This CDR3 comprises 16 residues. V was clipped by 6 bases and J by 2 bases, with 20 bases between them. CDR1 MDHEN and CDR2 SYDVKM come from the germline V gene. The CDR3 spells CASSLPGQKRTYEQYF. For the CDR3, the DNA is TGTGCCAGCAGCCTCCCAGGGCAGAAGAGGACCTACGAGCAGTACTTC.

The V and J genes are TRBV7-2 and TRBJ1-5; possible D gene TRBD1, 6 bases. Trimming removed 2 bases from V and 9 bases from J, with 14 bases in between. This CDR3 spans 14 amino acids. Germline V CDR1 and CDR2: SGHTA, FQGNSA. For the CDR3, the DNA is TGTGCCAGCAGCTTACTGGGGGCCCTCGGGCCCCAGCATTTT. Its translation: CASSLLGALGPQHF. Based on the CDR3 plus reference TRBV7-2 and TRBJ1-5, the full variable domain is GAGVSQSPSNKVTEKGKDVELRCDPISGHTALYWYRQSLGQGLEFLIYFQGNSAPDKSGLPSDRFSAERTGGSVSTLTIQRTQQEDSAVYLCASSLLGALGPQHFGDGTRLSIL.

The chain combines TRBV7-9 with TRBJ2-3; TRBD2 aligns across 12 bases. J gave up 9 bases and V 0 bases, and 4 bases lay outside the gene matches. The germline CDR1 and CDR2 sequences are SEHNR and FQNEAQ (reference sequence). This CDR3 is 15 amino acids long. The CDR3 reads CASSLATSGRDTQYF. The CDR3 DNA reads TGTGCCAGCAGCTTAGCGACTAGCGGGAGAGACACGCAGTATTTT. Together with reference TRBV7-9 and TRBJ2-3, the CDR3 gives the full variable domain: DTGVSQNPRHKITKRGQNVTFRCDPISEHNRLYWYRQTLGQGPEFLTYFQNEAQLEKSRLLSDRFSAERPKGSFSTLEIQRTEQGDSAMYLCASSLATSGRDTQYFGPGTRLTVL.

CDR3 protein: CASRVAGGRGVNGYTF. In DNA form, the CDR3 reads TGTGCCAGCAGGGTCGCGGGAGGAAGAGGGGTGAATGGCTACACCTTC. This chain links TRBV2 with TRBJ1-2; weak D call: TRBD1 (5 bases). The CDR3 covers 16 residues. V gave up 6 bases and J gave up 6 bases, with 23 bases separating them. Germline CDR1 is SNHLY and CDR2 is FYNNEI. Together with reference TRBV2 and TRBJ1-2, the CDR3 gives the full variable domain: EPEVTQTPSHQVTQMGQEVILRCVPISNHLYFYWYRQILGQKVEFLVSFYNNEISEKSEIFDDQFSVERPDGSNFTLKIRSTKLEDSAMYFCASRVAGGRGVNGYTFGSGTRLTVV.

This clone was seen a handful of times. V is TRBV7-8 and J is TRBJ2-1, with 8 bases lining up with TRBD2. This CDR3 has 15 residues. In germline, CDR1 is SGHVS, CDR2 FQNEAQ. The junction had 8 bases not matched to a gene; V was cut back by 2 bases and J by 8 bases. This CDR3 is CASSLLSTGGDEQFF. As DNA, the CDR3 is TGTGCCAGCAGCTTACTTTCTACCGGGGGGGATGAGCAGTTCTTC.

The CDR3: CASSEASTGELFF. The DNA of the CDR3 is TGTGCCAGCAGTGAAGCGAGTACGGGGGAGCTGTTTTTT. The chain employs TRBV2 and TRBJ2-2, with unresolved D. V lost 0 bases and J lost 8, with 7 bases in between. The CDR3 covers 13 residues. The germline V gene encodes CDR1 SNHLY and CDR2 FYNNEI.

The chain combines TRBV5-1 with TRBJ2-2, with TRBD2 matching over 15 bases. Germline CDR1 and CDR2: SGHRS and YFSETQ. Unmatched junction bases numbered 8, after V lost 4 bases and J lost 4 bases. There are 18 residues in the CDR3. The CDR3 DNA follows: TGCGCCAGCAGCAGGACTAGCGGGAGGGCCATAGGCACCGGGGAGCTGTTTTTT. The encoded protein is CASSRTSGRAIGTGELFF.

This clone occurred many times. In DNA, the CDR3 is TGTGCCAGCACCCGGACAGGGGATGGTAACACTGAAGCTTTCTTT. Residues: CASTRTGDGNTEAFF. The genes are TRBV6-1 and TRBJ1-1; 9 bases fit TRBD1. CDR3 length equals 15 residues. The V and J ends lost 7 bases and 2 bases, in that order; junction bases with no gene match: 8. CDR1 is MNHNS and CDR2 is SASEGT in the germline V gene.

DNA of the CDR3: TGTGCCTGGAGACTGGGACTAGGGAACACCGGGGAGCTGTTTTTT. Translation: CAWRLGLGNTGELFF. The V and J genes are TRBV30 and TRBJ2-2; 8 bases align to TRBD2. The length of the CDR3 is 15 residues. The V gene end was trimmed by 3 bases and the J gene end by 1 base; junction bases not matched to a gene: 4. Germline V lookup: CDR1 GTSNPN, CDR2 SVGIG (reference sequence).

The genes are TRBV7-8 and TRBJ1-2, with unresolved D. V was shortened by 1 base and J by 5 bases, with 11 bases between the two germline ends. Germline V gene lookup returns CDR1 SGHVS and CDR2 FQNEAQ. This CDR3 comprises 14 residues. The CDR3 reads CASSLGREGYGYTF. The CDR3 bases are TGTGCCAGCAGCTTAGGAAGAGAGGGATATGGCTACACCTTC.

V and J are TRBV15 and TRBJ2-7, with a tentative D call TRBD1 (6 bases). V lost 4 bases and J 0 bases, leaving 7 bases between the germline ends. Germline values: CDR1 LNHNV, CDR2 YYDKDF (reference sequence). The CDR3 length is 13 residues. The DNA for the CDR3 is TGTGCCACCAGCAAGGGGGACTCCTACGAGCAGTACTTC. This gives the protein CATSKGDSYEQYF.

This chain uses TRBV5-4 with TRBJ2-5; D not resolved. This CDR3 is 16 amino acids long. Germline V gene sequence: CDR1 SGHNT, CDR2 YYREEE (reference sequence). With 0 bases removed from V and 0 bases from J, the gap between germline ends came to 12 bases. DNA for the CDR3: TGTGCCAGCAGCTTGGTCCCCGCAGAGTACCAAGAGACCCAGTACTTC. This encodes CASSLVPAEYQETQYF.

The chain employs TRBV5-6 and TRBJ2-1, with D unresolved. Germline V gene lookup returns CDR1 SGHDT and CDR2 YYEEEE. CDR3 length equals 12 residues. Between the trimmed V and J ends, which lost 2 bases and 0 bases, there was a span of 0 bases. As DNA, the CDR3 is TGTGCCAGCAGCTTCTCCTACAATGAGCAGTTCTTC. Protein: CASSFSYNEQFF. The entire variable domain, with the rest obtained from reference TRBV5-6 and TRBJ2-1, is as follows: DAGVTQSPTHLIKTRGQQVTLRCSPKSGHDTVSWYQQALGQGPQFIFQYYEEEERQRGNFPDRFSGHQFPNYSSELNVNALLLGDSALYLCASSFSYNEQFFGPGTRLTVL.

This sequence joins TRBV27 and TRBJ2-1, with D hard to call. The ends were cut back, 3 bases at V and 8 bases at J, with 8 bases in the middle. The V gene's germline CDR1 is MNHEY and CDR2 SMNVEV (reference sequence). The CDR3 is made up of 12 amino acids. The CDR3 DNA reads as TGTGCCAGCAGTTTTCTGTTGGATGAGCAGTTCTTC. Amino acids: CASSFLLDEQFF.